This TCR beta chain was retrieved from a study of T cells in Graves' hyperthyroidism and ophthalmopathy. With respect to this clonotype: Its specificity is not known.

Study-wide points: Stable hyperthyroidism and ophthalmopathy were separated using 13 V-J signatures.

What was amplified from RNA transcripts were TCR beta CDR3 regions. A first-round RT-PCR of the TCR CDR3 used the HTBI primer set. TCRdb fed the multiplex PCR reads into MiXCR, producing one record per CDR3 protein. The data show 380,000 or so distinct CDR3 sequences, approximately 15% seen once. The study enrolled patients aged 18 to 65 with newly diagnosed hyperthyroidism of under 2 months' duration. The study based diagnoses on clinical symptoms, serum thyroxine and TRAb, thyroid ultrasound and orbital computed tomography. Isolation of PBMCs was performed on about 10 ml fresh peripheral blood. The sequencing sample was made of blood. The receptor was isolated from a woman in her 30s with Graves' hyperthyroidism.

The CDR3 reads CSANPQGIDQPQHF. CDR3 sequence (DNA): TGCAGTGCAAACCCACAGGGAATTGATCAGCCCCAGCATTTT. J is TRBJ1-5 and V is TRBV20-1, with D possibly matching TRBD1 (6 bases). The length of the CDR3 is 14 residues. The germline V gene has CDR1 DFQATT and CDR2 SNEGSKA (reference sequence). The ends were cut back, 6 bases at V and 5 bases at J, with 17 bases in the middle.